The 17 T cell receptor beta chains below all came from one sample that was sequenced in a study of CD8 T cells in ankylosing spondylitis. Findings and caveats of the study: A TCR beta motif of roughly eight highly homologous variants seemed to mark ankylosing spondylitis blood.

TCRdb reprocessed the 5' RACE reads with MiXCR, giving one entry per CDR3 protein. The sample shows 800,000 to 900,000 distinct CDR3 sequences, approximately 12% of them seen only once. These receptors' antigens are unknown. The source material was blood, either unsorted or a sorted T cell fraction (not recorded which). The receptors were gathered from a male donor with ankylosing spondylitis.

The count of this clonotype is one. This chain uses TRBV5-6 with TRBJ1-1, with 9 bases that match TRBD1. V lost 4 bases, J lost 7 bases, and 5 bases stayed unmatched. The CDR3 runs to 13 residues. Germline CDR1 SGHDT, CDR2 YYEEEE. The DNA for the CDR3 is TGTGCCAGCAGCCGCGGGACAGGGATTGAAGCTTTCTTT. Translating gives CASSRGTGIEAFF.

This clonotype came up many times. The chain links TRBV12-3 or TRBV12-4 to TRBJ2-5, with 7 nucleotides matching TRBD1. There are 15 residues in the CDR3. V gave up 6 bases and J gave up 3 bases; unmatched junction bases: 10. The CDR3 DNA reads TGTGCCAGCAGGGACCGGGACAGCGATAAAGAGACCCAGTACTTC. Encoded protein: CASRDRDSDKETQYF.

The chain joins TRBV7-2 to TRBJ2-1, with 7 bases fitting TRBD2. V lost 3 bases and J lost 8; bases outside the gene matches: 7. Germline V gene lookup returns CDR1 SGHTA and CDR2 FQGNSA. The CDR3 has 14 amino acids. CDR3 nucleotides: TGTGCCAGCAGCTTCCAGCGGGAAAGCGATGAGCAGTTCTTC. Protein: CASSFQRESDEQFF.

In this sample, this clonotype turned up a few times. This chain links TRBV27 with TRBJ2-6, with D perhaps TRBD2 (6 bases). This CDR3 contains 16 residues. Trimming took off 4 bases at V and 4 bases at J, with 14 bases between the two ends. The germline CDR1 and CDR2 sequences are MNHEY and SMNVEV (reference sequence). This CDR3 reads CASSYGGYTGANVLTF. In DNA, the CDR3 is TGTGCCAGCAGTTATGGAGGGTACACGGGGGCCAACGTCCTGACTTTC.

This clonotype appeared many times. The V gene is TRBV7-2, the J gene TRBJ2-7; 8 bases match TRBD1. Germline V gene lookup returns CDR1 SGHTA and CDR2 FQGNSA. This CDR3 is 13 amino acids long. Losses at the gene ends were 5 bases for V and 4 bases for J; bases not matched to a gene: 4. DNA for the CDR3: TGTGCCAGCAGCCAACGGACAGGGTACGAGCAGTACTTC. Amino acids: CASSQRTGYEQYF.

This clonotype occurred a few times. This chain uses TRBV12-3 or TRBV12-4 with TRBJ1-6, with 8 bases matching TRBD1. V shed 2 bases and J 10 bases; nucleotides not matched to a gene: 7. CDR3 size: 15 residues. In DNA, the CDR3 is TGTGCCAGCAGTTTATTATTGGACAGGGAATCACCCCTCCACTTT. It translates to CASSLLLDRESPLHF.

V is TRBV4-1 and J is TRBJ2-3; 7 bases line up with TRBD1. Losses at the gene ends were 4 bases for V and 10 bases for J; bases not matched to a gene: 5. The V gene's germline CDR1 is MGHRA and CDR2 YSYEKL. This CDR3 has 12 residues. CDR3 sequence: CASSRGQAAQYF. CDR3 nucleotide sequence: TGCGCCAGCAGCCGCGGACAGGCCGCGCAGTATTTT.

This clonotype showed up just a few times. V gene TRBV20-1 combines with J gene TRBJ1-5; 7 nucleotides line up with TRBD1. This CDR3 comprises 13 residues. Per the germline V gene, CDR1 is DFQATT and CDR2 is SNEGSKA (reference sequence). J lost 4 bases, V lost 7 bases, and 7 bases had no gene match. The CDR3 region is CSVPLQGNQPQHF. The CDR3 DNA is TGCAGTGTCCCCCTACAGGGGAATCAGCCCCAGCATTTT.

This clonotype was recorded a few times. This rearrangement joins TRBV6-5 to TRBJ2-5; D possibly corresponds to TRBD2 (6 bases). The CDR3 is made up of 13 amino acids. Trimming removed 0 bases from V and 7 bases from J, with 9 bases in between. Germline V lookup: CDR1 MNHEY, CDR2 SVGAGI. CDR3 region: CASSYSPGRTQYF. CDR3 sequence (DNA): TGTGCCAGCAGTTACTCGCCCGGGAGGACCCAGTACTTC.

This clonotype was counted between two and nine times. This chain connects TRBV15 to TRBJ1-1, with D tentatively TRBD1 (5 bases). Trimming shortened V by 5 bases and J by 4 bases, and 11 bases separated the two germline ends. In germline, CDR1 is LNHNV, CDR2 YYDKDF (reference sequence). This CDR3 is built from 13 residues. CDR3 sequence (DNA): TGTGCCACCAGCCTCGGGGGTTTCACTGAAGCTTTCTTT. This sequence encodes CATSLGGFTEAFF.

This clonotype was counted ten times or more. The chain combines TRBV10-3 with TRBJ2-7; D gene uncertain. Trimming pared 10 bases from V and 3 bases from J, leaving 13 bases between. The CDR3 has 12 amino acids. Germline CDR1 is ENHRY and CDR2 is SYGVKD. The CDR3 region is CATRNANYEQYF. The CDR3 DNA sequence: TGTGCCACCCGGAATGCAAACTACGAGCAGTACTTC.

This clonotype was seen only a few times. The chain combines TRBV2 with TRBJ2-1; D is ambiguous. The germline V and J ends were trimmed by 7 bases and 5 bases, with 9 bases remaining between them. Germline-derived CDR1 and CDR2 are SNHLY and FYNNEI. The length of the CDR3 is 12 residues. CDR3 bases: TGTGCCAGCAAAGGCTGGGACAATGAGCAGTTCTTC. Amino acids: CASKGWDNEQFF.

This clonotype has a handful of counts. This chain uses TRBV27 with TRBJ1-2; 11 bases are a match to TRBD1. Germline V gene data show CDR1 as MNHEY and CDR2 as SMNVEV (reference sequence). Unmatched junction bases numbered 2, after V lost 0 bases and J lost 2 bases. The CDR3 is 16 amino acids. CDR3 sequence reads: CASSLSRTGGNYGYTF. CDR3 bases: TGTGCCAGCAGTTTATCCCGGACAGGGGGCAACTATGGCTACACCTTC.

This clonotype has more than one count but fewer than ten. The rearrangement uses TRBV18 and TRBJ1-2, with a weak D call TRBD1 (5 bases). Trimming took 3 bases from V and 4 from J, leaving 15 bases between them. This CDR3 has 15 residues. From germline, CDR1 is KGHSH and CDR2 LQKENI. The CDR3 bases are TGTGCCAGCTCACCGGTGGATGGGGCACTCTATGGCTACACCTTC. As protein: CASSPVDGALYGYTF.

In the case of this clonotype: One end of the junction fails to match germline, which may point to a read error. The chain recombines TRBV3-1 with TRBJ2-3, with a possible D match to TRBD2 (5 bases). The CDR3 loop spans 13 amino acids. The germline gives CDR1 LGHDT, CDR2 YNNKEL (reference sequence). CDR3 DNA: TGTGCCAGCAGCCAGGAATTCACTAGTTTTATTTCGTGG. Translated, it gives CASSQEFTSFISW.

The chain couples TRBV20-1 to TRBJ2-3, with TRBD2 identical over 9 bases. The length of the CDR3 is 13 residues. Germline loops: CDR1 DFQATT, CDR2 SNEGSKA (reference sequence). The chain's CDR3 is CGSGGRSTDTQYF. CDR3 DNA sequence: TGCGGGAGCGGGGGGAGAAGCACAGATACGCAGTATTTT.

The CDR3 region is CASRPDTWDTEAFF. CDR3 bases: TGTGCCAGCAGACCGGACACCTGGGACACTGAAGCTTTCTTT. J is TRBJ1-1 and V is TRBV5-8; maybe TRBD1 (5 bases). This CDR3 contains 14 residues. In germline, CDR1 is SGHTS, CDR2 YDEGEE. V was shortened by 5 bases and J by 3 bases, with 14 bases between the two germline ends.